These T cell receptor beta chains were read from a single sample in a study of blood T cell repertoires in COVID-19. This table comes from immunoSEQ multiplex PCR, and its TCRdb copy is limited to in-frame clones, with some not included. The sample comprises about 180,000 clones, 85% of which are singletons, and 15% to 20% rests with the top ten. The sample comprised peripheral blood. The receptor set was obtained from a person aged 65-85 years with COVID-19, enrolled during active disease. The CDR3 runs from the conserved cysteine through the conserved F or W. D genes are given only for firm matches. Clone size is given for some rows only: seen once, a few or many times, or a class if the clone is expanded.

d_gene	j_gene	abundance	v_gene	CDR3aa	CDR3nt
-	TRBJ1-1	-	TRBV12-3/TRBV12-4	CASSFVGATEAFF	TGTGCCAGCAGTTTTGTAGGGGCCACTGAAGCTTTCTTT
TRBD2	TRBJ2-1	-	TRBV6-2/TRBV6-3	CASSYLAGVGNEQFF	TGTGCCAGCAGTTACTTAGCGGGAGTCGGCAATGAGCAGTTCTTC
TRBD1	TRBJ2-7	-	TRBV10-3	CAMGNRDRGPGEQYF	TGTGCCATGGGGAACCGGGACAGGGGGCCCGGCGAGCAGTACTTC
TRBD1	TRBJ2-3	-	TRBV29-1	CSAADRGADTQYF	TGCAGCGCCGCGGACAGGGGAGCAGATACGCAGTATTTT
TRBD1	TRBJ2-7	many	TRBV7-9	CASSPPGQGPGEQYF	TGTGCCAGCAGCCCCCCGGGACAGGGGCCCGGGGAGCAGTACTTC
TRBD1	TRBJ2-3	-	TRBV28	CASSQPGTVSTDTQYF	TGTGCCAGCAGCCAACCCGGGACAGTAAGCACAGATACGCAGTATTTT
-	TRBJ2-7	-	TRBV6-5	CASRATGSYEQYF	TGTGCCAGCAGAGCGACAGGATCCTACGAGCAGTACTTC
-	TRBJ2-7	-	TRBV6-5	CASSWAGTYEQYF	TGTGCCAGCAGTTGGGCGGGAACGTACGAGCAGTACTTC
-	TRBJ1-1	-	TRBV7-2	CASSLARGGTEAFF	TGTGCCAGCAGCTTGGCAAGGGGGGGTACTGAAGCTTTCTTT
-	TRBJ1-2	-	TRBV9	CASSLRGNYGYTF	TGTGCCAGCAGCCTGCGGGGCAACTATGGCTACACCTTC
TRBD1	TRBJ1-5	-	TRBV7-8	CASSLLDRAFSSNQPQHF	TGTGCCAGCAGCTTATTGGACAGGGCCTTCTCTAGCAATCAGCCCCAGCATTTT
-	TRBJ2-3	-	TRBV28	CASSSPALSSTDTQYF	TGTGCCAGCAGTTCACCCGCGCTATCTAGCACAGATACGCAGTATTTT
TRBD2	TRBJ2-1	-	TRBV5-4	CASSLVAGVYNEQFF	TGTGCCAGCAGCTTGGTAGCGGGGGTATACAATGAGCAGTTCTTC
-	TRBJ2-6	-	TRBV19	CASRASGANVLTF	TGTGCCAGTAGAGCCTCTGGGGCCAACGTCCTGACTTTC
-	TRBJ1-3	-	TRBV20-1	CSASRGGNTIYF	TGCAGTGCTAGTAGAGGTGGAAACACCATATATTTT
-	TRBJ2-1	-	TRBV24-1	CATSDLGVGEQFF	TGTGCCACCAGTGATTTAGGGGTAGGTGAGCAGTTCTTC
-	TRBJ1-2	-	TRBV7-3	CASSADRYGYTF	TGTGCCAGCAGCGCGGACAGATATGGCTACACCTTC
-	TRBJ1-1	few	TRBV21-1	CASSGTGVLGSEAFF	TGTGCCAGTTCCGGGACAGGGGTGCTCGGGTCTGAAGCTTTCTTT
TRBD1	TRBJ1-2	-	TRBV5-1	CASSLTEQGYYGYTF	TGCGCCAGCAGTTTAACCGAACAGGGGTACTATGGCTACACCTTC
-	TRBJ1-2	few	TRBV5-1	CASSVSGANYGYTF	TGCGCCAGCAGCGTCTCAGGCGCTAACTATGGCTACACCTTC
TRBD1	TRBJ1-1	-	TRBV19	CASSPRGDTEAFF	TGTGCCAGTAGCCCCAGGGGGGACACTGAAGCTTTCTTT
TRBD2	TRBJ2-1	-	TRBV18	CASSSSGGKDNEQFF	TGTGCCAGCTCATCCTCGGGGGGAAAAGACAATGAGCAGTTCTTC
TRBD1	TRBJ1-1	once	TRBV27	CASSLGGGLTGGRNTEAFF	TGTGCCAGCAGTTTAGGGGGGGGGCTGACAGGGGGCAGGAACACTGAAGCTTTCTTT
TRBD1	TRBJ1-5	-	TRBV23-1	CASSQSDGNRGFGNSNQPQHF	TGCGCCAGCAGTCAATCGGACGGAAACAGGGGTTTCGGGAATAGCAATCAGCCCCAGCATTTT
-	TRBJ1-2	-	TRBV2	CASSERQTAAGYTF	TGTGCCAGCAGTGAAAGACAGACCGCCGCTGGCTACACCTTC
TRBD2	TRBJ2-5	-	TRBV2	CASSSGGQETQYF	TGTGCCAGCAGTTCGGGGGGCCAAGAGACCCAGTACTTC
-	TRBJ2-2	once	TRBV4-2	CASSQDGRGAPNTGELFF	TGTGCCAGCAGCCAAGATGGCAGGGGGGCCCCGAACACCGGGGAGCTGTTTTTT
TRBD2	TRBJ2-1	-	TRBV29-1	CSVVFPSGGAGPPNEQFF	TGCAGCGTTGTCTTCCCTAGCGGGGGAGCGGGCCCTCCCAATGAGCAGTTCTTC
TRBD1	TRBJ1-3	-	TRBV28	CASSSTAWTGRVVGGNTIYF	TGTGCCAGCAGCTCCACGGCCTGGACAGGCCGGGTTGTAGGGGGAAACACCATATATTTT
-	TRBJ2-1	-	TRBV5-4	CASSLAPFLANEQFF	TGTGCCAGCAGCTTGGCCCCCTTTTTAGCGAATGAGCAGTTCTTC
-	TRBJ2-7	few	TRBV5-1	CAIGTAEPSYEQYF	TGCGCCATCGGCACGGCGGAGCCTTCCTACGAGCAGTACTTC
TRBD1	TRBJ1-1	few	TRBV4-1	CASSQDPNRGTNTEAFF	TGCGCCAGCAGCCAAGACCCGAACAGGGGAACCAACACTGAAGCTTTCTTT
-	TRBJ2-7	once	TRBV6-2/TRBV6-3	CASSYSTGTLSEQYF	TGTGCCAGCAGTTACTCGACAGGTACTCTGTCCGAGCAGTACTTC
-	TRBJ2-7	few	TRBV19	CASRNELPGGKQYF	TGTGCCAGTAGAAATGAACTCCCCGGGGGAAAGCAGTACTTC
-	TRBJ1-5	once	TRBV5-8	CASSSVRGPQHF	TGTGCCAGCAGCTCGGTCCGTGGGCCCCAGCATTTT
-	TRBJ1-1	-	TRBV6-5	CASSLEAKGTEAFF	TGTGCCAGCAGCCTAGAGGCTAAAGGAACTGAAGCTTTCTTT
-	TRBJ1-5	-	TRBV28	CASSPSRQPQHF	TGTGCCAGCAGTCCCTCCCGTCAGCCCCAGCATTTT
TRBD1	TRBJ1-1	-	TRBV3-1/TRBV3-2	CASSRTDRANTEAFF	TGTGCCAGCAGCCGGACGGACAGGGCTAACACTGAAGCTTTCTTT
-	TRBJ1-4	-	TRBV28	CASSLRVAGEKLFF	TGTGCCAGCAGTCTTCGGGTTGCTGGTGAAAAACTGTTTTTT
-	TRBJ1-1	-	TRBV14	CASSQDAGRAFF	TGTGCCAGCAGCCAAGATGCAGGAAGGGCTTTCTTT
TRBD1	TRBJ1-1	-	TRBV5-1	CASSEGQGLNTEAFF	TGCGCCAGCAGCGAAGGACAGGGATTGAACACTGAAGCTTTCTTT
-	TRBJ1-3	-	TRBV5-8	CASSGRTAAVSGNTIYF	TGTGCCAGCAGCGGAAGGACAGCGGCGGTCTCTGGAAACACCATATATTTT
-	TRBJ2-1	-	TRBV27	CASSLLPSDSSYNEQFF	TGTGCCAGCAGTTTGCTCCCCTCGGACAGCTCCTACAATGAGCAGTTCTTC
TRBD1	TRBJ2-7	-	TRBV28	CASSLRTGGTYEQYF	TGTGCCAGCAGTTTACGGACAGGGGGAACCTACGAGCAGTACTTC
-	TRBJ2-1	few	TRBV18	CASSPLAGSSYNEQFF	TGTGCCAGCTCACCCCTTGCGGGGAGCTCCTACAATGAGCAGTTCTTC
-	TRBJ2-3	once	TRBV7-2	CASSLESYTDTQYF	TGTGCCAGCAGCTTAGAAAGCTACACAGATACGCAGTATTTT
-	TRBJ1-3	few	TRBV14	CASSHLPIGGNTIYF	TGTGCCAGCAGCCACTTACCAATCGGTGGAAACACCATATATTTT
TRBD1	TRBJ1-4	-	TRBV28	CASSYLTWTGSNEKLFF	TGTGCCAGCAGCTATCTTACTTGGACAGGGAGTAATGAAAAACTGTTTTTT
-	TRBJ2-5	few	TRBV5-1	CASSLRYKETQYF	TGCGCCAGCAGCTTGAGATACAAAGAGACCCAGTACTTC
-	TRBJ2-7	-	TRBV4-1	CASSRDEGLLGEQYF	TGCGCCAGCAGCCGAGATGAGGGATTGTTGGGCGAGCAGTACTTC